The T cell receptor (beta chain) under discussion was sequenced for a study of shared clonotypes between healthy human individuals. The CDR3 length is 11 residues. Per germline, CDR1 SGHDT and CDR2 YYEEEE. V was shortened by 4 bases and J by 9 bases, with 8 bases between the two germline ends. Deep-level running was used for the assay. Repertoires were generated with immunoSEQ multiplex PCR, while TCRdb's copy carries only in-frame clones and drops some. Among over 2 million clones, roughly 94% were seen once, and the ten largest hold roughly 1%. Naive CD8 cells comprised CD45RO-negative, CCR7-positively selected cells, excluding terminally differentiated effector memory CD45RA+ cells. Donors included only healthy HIV-negative adults lacking recent acute infections or vaccinations.

This clonotype was sampled from a man aged 18 to 30 in good health. V usage is TRBV5-6 and J usage is TRBJ2-1; no reliable D call. Sequencing was done on a sample of naive CD8+ T cells sorted from blood. CDR3 DNA sequence: TGTGCCAGCAGCCTACAGAGTGAGCAGTTCTTC. Translated: CASSLQSEQFF.